This T cell receptor beta chain originates from a study of T cell clones after liver transplantation. Study background: HCV positivity affected three of eight recipients; the rest lacked autoimmune or viral indications.

CDR3 size: 15 residues. Germline V lookup: CDR1 SGHTA, CDR2 FQGNSA. Trimming cost V 5 bases and J 2 bases; bases outside gene matches: 2. With respect to this clone: Its antigen is currently unknown.

Repertoires were generated with immunoSEQ multiplex PCR, while TCRdb's copy carries only in-frame clones and drops some. The data contain nearly 15,000 clones, roughly 85% of them seen just once; the ten biggest clones take up 28%. Study-wide findings and caveats: A significant post-transplant drop in circulating graft-donor-reactive CD4 TCRbeta sequences occurred in most of the 8 subjects. The donor-reactive repertoire was only partly measurable in a couple of subjects, lacking donor cells.

The chain couples TRBV7-2 to TRBJ2-7; 14 bases agree with TRBD2. This material consisted of CD8+ T cells from blood, taken approximately 43 months after liver transplant. This TCR came from a human patient who received a liver transplant. The graft donor may have given rise to some T cells. CDR3 sequence: CASSKGLAGAYEQYF. CDR3 bases: TGTGCCAGCAGCAAGGGACTAGCGGGAGCCTACGAGCAGTACTTC.